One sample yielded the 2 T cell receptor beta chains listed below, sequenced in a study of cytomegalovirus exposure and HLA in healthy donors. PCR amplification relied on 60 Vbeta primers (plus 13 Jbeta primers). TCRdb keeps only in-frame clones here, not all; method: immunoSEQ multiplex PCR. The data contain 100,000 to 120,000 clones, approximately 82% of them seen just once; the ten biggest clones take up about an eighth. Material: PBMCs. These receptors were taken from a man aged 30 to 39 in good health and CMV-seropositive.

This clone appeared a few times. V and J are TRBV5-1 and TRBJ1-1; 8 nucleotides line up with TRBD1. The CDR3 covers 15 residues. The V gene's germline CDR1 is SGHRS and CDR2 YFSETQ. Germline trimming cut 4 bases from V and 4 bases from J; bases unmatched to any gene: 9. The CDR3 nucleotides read TGCGCCAGCAGCCCGGGACAGGCTAGTGGCACTGAAGCTTTCTTT. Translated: CASSPGQASGTEAFF. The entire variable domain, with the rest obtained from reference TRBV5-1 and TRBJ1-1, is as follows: KAGVTQTPRYLIKTRGQQVTLSCSPISGHRSVSWYQQTPGQGLQFLFEYFSETQRNKGNFPGRFSGRQFSNSRSEMNVSTLELGDSALYLCASSPGQASGTEAFFGQGTRLTVV.

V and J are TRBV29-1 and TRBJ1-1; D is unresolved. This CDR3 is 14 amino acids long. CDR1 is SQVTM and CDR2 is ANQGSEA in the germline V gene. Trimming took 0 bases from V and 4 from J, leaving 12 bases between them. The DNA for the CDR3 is TGCAGCGTTGAAGACGAATTCAGGTCCACTGAAGCTTTCTTT. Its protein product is CSVEDEFRSTEAFF.